The entry below describes one T cell receptor beta chain. Its antigen is currently unknown. Compared with germline, one end of the junction differs, possibly owing to a read error. Through a sample-barcoded 5' primer and a J-beta primer mix, a second PCR was run for roughly 6 to 11 cycles. The template-switch adaptor, which had 12 random nucleotides, put a tag on each cDNA molecule. TCRdb itself ran the 5' RACE reads through MiXCR, one entry per CDR3 protein. The table shows 1,500,000 or so distinct CDR3 sequences, with 35% to 45% occurring only once. The individuals who served as donors were healthy Caucasians living in Russia, aged roughly 6 to 90. The data belong to a study of blood T cells in healthy people across ages. Study-level points and caveats: As age increased, TCR beta diversity per million T cells fell in a roughly linear fashion. TCR beta diversity tracked closely with naive T cell percentage.

The germline V gene encodes CDR1 SGHDT and CDR2 YYEEEE. The CDR3 sequence is 12 residues long. This chain uses TRBV5-6 with TRBJ2-7; D is unclear. Sequencing was performed on blood. The clonotype originates from a woman in her late teens or twenties in good health. In DNA form, the CDR3 reads TGTGCCATCAGCTTCAGACTCTACGAGCAGTACTTC. Protein product: CAISFRLYEQYF. Using reference TRBV5-6 and TRBJ2-7 for the parts outside the CDR3, the full variable domain is DAGVTQSPTHLIKTRGQQVTLRCSPKSGHDTVSWYQQALGQGPQFIFQYYEEEERQRGNFPDRFSGHQFPNYSSELNVNALLLGDSALYLCAISFRLYEQYFGPGTRLTVT.